This passage covers 23 T cell receptor beta chains from one sample sequenced in a study of radiotherapy plus CTLA-4 blockade in lung cancer. The table came from immunoSEQ multiplex PCR; TCRdb's copy has only in-frame clones and leaves some out. The repertoire holds approximately 50,000 clones, about 80% seen once, with 5% to 6.5% in the top ten. This specimen consisted of peripheral blood, obtained from a patient treated with radiotherapy plus ipilimumab. These receptors were obtained from a human donor with non-small cell lung cancer whose response to radiotherapy plus ipilimumab could not be evaluated.

In nucleotides, the CDR3 is TGCGCCAGCAGCCAAGATCGGTGGTTGGAGACCCAGTACTTC. This encodes CASSQDRWLETQYF. The J gene is TRBJ2-5, the V gene TRBV4-3; no clear D gene. In germline, CDR1 is LGHNA, CDR2 YSLEER. The CDR3 has 14 amino acids. Trimming removed 0 bases from V and 5 bases from J, with 10 bases in between.

This chain uses TRBV6-5 with TRBJ2-7; D not certain. Per the germline V gene, CDR1 is MNHEY and CDR2 is SVGAGI. The germline V and J ends were trimmed by 4 bases and 5 bases, with 6 bases remaining between them. CDR3 length equals 11 residues. The CDR3: CASSLVHEQYF. The CDR3, as DNA: TGTGCCAGCAGTTTAGTCCACGAGCAGTACTTC.

This chain uses TRBV28 with TRBJ2-3, with D perhaps TRBD1 (6 bases). Germline CDR1 reads MDHEN; CDR2 reads SYDVKM. The CDR3 spans 12 residues. V lost 3 bases and J 5 bases, leaving 6 bases between the germline ends. The CDR3 nucleotides are TGTGCCAGCAGTTTGGACAGAGATACGCAGTATTTT. Translating gives CASSLDRDTQYF.

The J gene is TRBJ1-3, the V gene TRBV5-1; D gene uncertain. The length of the CDR3 is 14 residues. The V gene's germline CDR1 is SGHRS and CDR2 YFSETQ. Trimming stripped 4 bases from V and 0 bases from J, with 8 bases between. The CDR3 DNA reads as TGCGCCAGCAGCCCGGAGCCCTCTGGAAACACCATATATTTT. As protein: CASSPEPSGNTIYF.

The J gene is TRBJ1-5, the V gene TRBV6-5; 7 bases match TRBD1. V was clipped by 6 bases and J by 3 bases; unmatched bases: 2. The germline CDR1 and CDR2 sequences are MNHEY and SVGAGI. The CDR3 consists of 13 residues. The CDR3 nucleotides read TGTGCCAGCAGGGGACAGCTCAATCAGCCCCAGCATTTT. Translating it yields CASRGQLNQPQHF.

The chain combines TRBV28 with TRBJ1-3; D is perhaps TRBD1 (5 bases). The V and J ends lost 5 bases and 0 bases respectively, with 14 bases between them. Germline V lookup: CDR1 MDHEN, CDR2 SYDVKM. This CDR3 is 16 amino acids long. CDR3 in amino acids: CASSAGGAHSGNTIYF. The DNA of the CDR3 is TGTGCCAGCAGTGCCGGAGGGGCTCACTCTGGAAACACCATATATTTT.

The V and J genes are TRBV5-1 and TRBJ2-3, with D unclear. CDR1 SGHRS and CDR2 YFSETQ come from the germline V gene. The length of the CDR3 is 15 residues. V lost 0 bases, J lost 2 bases, and 10 bases lay in between. As DNA, the CDR3 is TGCGCCAGCAGCTTGGTAGATTCGATCACAGATACGCAGTATTTT. This encodes CASSLVDSITDTQYF.

V gene TRBV11-2 combines with J gene TRBJ2-1, with D uncertain. V was trimmed by 2 bases and J by 0 bases, leaving 11 bases between them. The CDR3 consists of 16 residues. Germline CDR1 is SGHAT and CDR2 is FQNNGV. CDR3 bases: TGTGCCAGCAGCTTATCCGGGTCCCCCTCCTACAATGAGCAGTTCTTC. It translates to CASSLSGSPSYNEQFF.

The rearrangement joins TRBV28 to TRBJ2-5; perhaps TRBD2 as D (6 bases). V was shortened by 3 bases and J by 13 bases, with 21 bases between the two germline ends. The CDR3 has 14 residues. Germline CDR1 and CDR2: MDHEN and SYDVKM. The CDR3 DNA reads TGTGCCAGCAGTTTCCCAGCGGGTAGAGGTTCGTTGTACTTC. Translating gives CASSFPAGRGSLYF.

CDR3 in amino acids: CASGPNRAAETQYF. In DNA, the CDR3 is TGTGCCAGCGGCCCGAACAGGGCTGCGGAGACCCAGTACTTC. The chain links TRBV6-6 to TRBJ2-5; D is possibly TRBD1 (6 bases). The CDR3 contains 14 residues. Germline V gene data show CDR1 as MNHNY and CDR2 as SVGAGI (reference sequence). V was pared by 8 bases and J by 5 bases, with 18 bases between.

V gene TRBV5-4 combines with J gene TRBJ2-5, with D possibly being TRBD2 (5 bases). V was trimmed by 1 base and J by 3 bases, leaving 10 bases between them. The length of the CDR3 is 14 residues. Germline CDR1 is SGHNT and CDR2 is YYREEE (reference sequence). CDR3 DNA sequence: TGTGCCAGCAGCTTGCACTCGGGGAAAGAGACCCAGTACTTC. This codes for CASSLHSGKETQYF.

This clone has a single count. The rearrangement links TRBV10-1 to TRBJ2-7; TRBD1 agrees at 10 bases. Trimming took 3 bases from V and 2 from J; bases not matched to a gene: 1. This CDR3 has 14 amino acids. Germline lookup yields CDR1 WNHNN and CDR2 SYGVQD (reference sequence). CDR3 region: CASSDGTGAYEQYF. CDR3 in DNA: TGCGCCAGCAGTGACGGGACAGGGGCCTACGAGCAGTACTTC.

The rearrangement uses TRBV5-1 and TRBJ2-1, with TRBD1 matching over 9 bases. This CDR3 contains 17 residues. Germline V gene lookup returns CDR1 SGHRS and CDR2 YFSETQ. J was trimmed by 4 bases and V by 1 base; bases with no gene match: 9. CDR3 loop: CASSLRNLQGAYNEQFF. CDR3 DNA sequence: TGCGCCAGCAGCTTGCGCAACTTACAGGGGGCATACAATGAGCAGTTCTTC.

The chain uses TRBV7-9 and TRBJ1-3; D not resolved. V was pared by 0 bases and J by 0 bases, with 3 bases between. Germline V CDR1 and CDR2: SEHNR, FQNEAQ (reference sequence). This CDR3 is 14 amino acids long. CDR3 nucleotides: TGTGCCAGCAGCTTAGCCGGCTCTGGAAACACCATATATTTT. Translated, it gives CASSLAGSGNTIYF. The full variable domain, completed using reference TRBV7-9 and TRBJ1-3, is DTGVSQNPRHKITKRGQNVTFRCDPISEHNRLYWYRQTLGQGPEFLTYFQNEAQLEKSRLLSDRFSAERPKGSFSTLEIQRTEQGDSAMYLCASSLAGSGNTIYFGEGSWLTVV.

The chain uses TRBV10-3 and TRBJ2-7; TRBD2 is a possible D gene (6 bases). The CDR3 has 13 residues. The germline CDR1 and CDR2 sequences are ENHRY and SYGVKD. Trimming stripped 8 bases from V and 2 bases from J, with 13 bases between. The CDR3 nucleotides are TGTGCCATCTCCCGTGGAGGGCCCTACGAGCAGTACTTC. It specifies CAISRGGPYEQYF.

The chain is built from TRBV28 and TRBJ2-7; D ambiguous. CDR1 is MDHEN and CDR2 is SYDVKM in the germline V gene. Between the trimmed V and J ends, which lost 2 bases and 5 bases, there was a span of 10 bases. The CDR3 is 13 residues long. CDR3 loop: CASSLVVVNEQYF. The CDR3 DNA is TGTGCCAGCAGTTTAGTTGTTGTAAACGAGCAGTACTTC. The full variable domain, in which reference TRBV28 and TRBJ2-7 provide the parts outside the CDR3, is DVKVTQSSRYLVKRTGEKVFLECVQDMDHENMFWYRQDPGLGLRLIYFSYDVKMKEKGDIPEGYSVSREKKERFSLILESASTNQTSMYLCASSLVVVNEQYFGPGTRLTVT.

The gene calls are TRBV7-6 and TRBJ2-3; 10 bases are shared with TRBD2. The V gene end was trimmed by 3 bases and the J gene end by 0 bases; junction bases not matched to a gene: 12. The CDR3 runs 19 residues. The germline CDR1 and CDR2 sequences are SGHVS and FNYEAQ. CDR3: CASSFLVASGGPSTDTQYF. CDR3 nucleotide sequence: TGTGCCAGCAGCTTCCTGGTCGCTAGCGGGGGCCCTAGCACAGATACGCAGTATTTT.

J is TRBJ2-2 and V is TRBV19; D is uncertain. The V end lost 11 bases, the J end lost 6 bases, and 16 bases lay between the germline ends. Germline V gene data show CDR1 as LNHDA and CDR2 as SQIVND (reference sequence). There are 13 residues in the CDR3. CDR3 amino acids: CAARLTGAGELFF. CDR3 bases: TGTGCCGCCAGACTCACCGGCGCCGGGGAGCTGTTTTTT.

The gene calls are TRBV9 and TRBJ1-4; no clear D. This CDR3 has 16 residues. V dropped 0 bases and J dropped 2 bases, with 11 bases sitting between them. Germline-derived CDR1 and CDR2 are SGDLS and YYNGEE. The CDR3 sequence: CASSVGPLTTNEKLFF. The CDR3 DNA is TGTGCCAGCAGCGTAGGTCCTCTAACGACTAATGAAAAACTGTTTTTT.

This clone was detected a few times. This chain joins TRBV5-1 and TRBJ2-7; TRBD2 might be the D (5 bases). The CDR3 sequence is 14 residues long. CDR1 and CDR2 from the germline V gene are SGHRS and YFSETQ. Trimming stripped 0 bases from V and 1 base from J, with 8 bases between. The CDR3 protein is CASSLGQRSYEQYF. CDR3 sequence (DNA): TGCGCCAGCAGCTTGGGGCAGCGGTCCTACGAGCAGTACTTC.

This sequence joins TRBV2 and TRBJ2-3; D perhaps matches TRBD1 (6 bases). The CDR3 runs to 15 residues. Trimming pared 5 bases from V and 2 bases from J, leaving 14 bases between. CDR1 is SNHLY, CDR2 FYNNEI, per germline. As DNA, the CDR3 is TGTGCCAGCAGTCGGACAGAAAATCCCACAGATACGCAGTATTTT. It is translated as CASSRTENPTDTQYF.

The CDR3 DNA follows: TGTGCCAGCGGGGGCGAGTATGGTGCAGATACGCAGTATTTT. Its protein is CASGGEYGADTQYF. This chain joins TRBV2 and TRBJ2-3; possibly TRBD1 for D (6 bases). Trimming shortened V by 8 bases and J by 4 bases, and 16 bases separated the two germline ends. The germline gives CDR1 SNHLY, CDR2 FYNNEI. The CDR3 spans 14 residues.

The chain couples TRBV7-2 to TRBJ2-2; D gene unclear. The V end was cut by 1 base, the J end by 6 bases, with 9 bases between. CDR1 SGHTA and CDR2 FQGNSA come from the germline V gene. The CDR3 covers 14 residues. CDR3 sequence reads: CASSLESGPGELFF. CDR3 sequence (DNA): TGTGCCAGCAGCTTAGAATCTGGGCCCGGGGAGCTGTTTTTT.